The present T cell receptor (beta chain) was sequenced within a study of graft-versus-host responses after intestinal transplantation. Study-level information: Grafts that recipients had were multivisceral, liver-intestinal, or isolated intestinal transplants. All of the recipients had induction that used anti-thymocyte globulin, then tacrolimus and steroids for approximately 3 years.

Germline V lookup: CDR1 MNHNS, CDR2 SASEGT. This CDR3 is built from 13 residues. With V trimmed by 5 bases and J by 8 bases, 5 bases remained unmatched. Sequencing was performed with immunoSEQ multiplex PCR; in TCRdb, only in-frame clones are kept and a portion is missing. Here the sample spans 90,000 to 120,000 clones, about 87% being singletons. This clone was detected a few times. Its antigen is not identified. The V call is TRBV6-1, the J call TRBJ1-2, with 10 bases identical to TRBD1. The sequences come from unstimulated CD4+ T cells sorted from spleen or lymph node cells, collected before transplant. The sequence came from a human donor who was the organ donor for an intestinal transplant. CDR3 coding DNA: TGTGCCAGCAGTCCCCGGGACAGGGGCGGCTACACCTTC. Protein sequence: CASSPRDRGGYTF.